This TCR beta chain was found in a study of shared clonotypes between healthy human individuals. Data came from immunoSEQ multiplex PCR; TCRdb stores just in-frame clones and leaves some out. The sample contains approximately 320,000 clones, approximately 79% of which appear only once. CDR1 is LGHNA, CDR2 YSLEER, per germline. There are 14 residues in the CDR3. V shed 4 bases and J shed 1 base, with 9 bases lying between them. This receptor was taken from a man younger than 40 in good health. The material sequenced was memory CD4+ T cells sorted from blood. The subset here: CD45RA-negative fraction. The rearrangement joins TRBV4-3 to TRBJ2-3, with D possibly being TRBD1 or TRBD2 (5 bases each). CDR3 amino acids: CASSPRGGTDTQYF. In nucleotides, the CDR3 is TGCGCCAGCAGCCCGCGAGGGGGCACAGATACGCAGTATTTT.